A single sample is the source of the 24 T cell receptor beta chains below, sequenced in a study of blood T cells in healthy people across ages. It was with a sample-barcoded 5' primer and a J-beta primer mix that a second PCR of roughly 7 to 12 cycles was run. TCRdb re-called the 5' RACE reads through MiXCR, storing one row per CDR3 protein. The table lists 1.5 million to 2 million distinct CDR3 sequences, 28% of them singletons. Sequencing input: blood. The receptors derive from a woman aged 25 to 39 in good health.

The rearrangement uses TRBV10-3 and TRBJ2-7; 10 bases match TRBD2. This CDR3 is 17 amino acids long. CDR1 and CDR2 (germline): ENHRY, SYGVKD. Trimming at V came to 3 bases and at J to 2 bases, leaving 10 bases not matched to a gene. Written as DNA, the CDR3 is TGTGCCATCAGTGAACATCTACTAGCGGGGAGAACCTACGAGCAGTACTTC. This translates into CAISEHLLAGRTYEQYF.

This clonotype was counted at least ten times. This sequence joins TRBV10-3 and TRBJ2-7, with 10 bases matching TRBD2. The CDR3 has 16 residues. Losses at the gene ends were 4 bases for V and 3 bases for J; bases not matched to a gene: 9. The V gene's germline CDR1 is ENHRY and CDR2 SYGVKD. This CDR3 reads CAISALRSGRVYEQYF. CDR3 DNA: TGTGCCATCAGTGCCCTGAGGAGCGGGAGGGTCTACGAGCAGTACTTC.

This sequence joins TRBV30 and TRBJ2-1, with D hard to call. This CDR3 is built from 11 residues. Germline assignment: CDR1 GTSNPN and CDR2 SVGIG (reference sequence). V was cut by 0 bases and J by 8 bases, with 5 bases left in between. In DNA, the CDR3 is TGTGCCTGGAGTGTAGCTCATGAGCAGTTCTTC. It yields the protein CAWSVAHEQFF. The entire variable domain, with the rest obtained from reference TRBV30 and TRBJ2-1, is as follows: SQTIHQWPATLVQPVGSPLSLECTVEGTSNPNLYWYRQAAGRGLQLLFYSVGIGQISSEVPQNLSASRPQDRQFILSSKKLLLSDSGFYLCAWSVAHEQFFGPGTRLTVL.

The chain employs TRBV19 and TRBJ1-5, with TRBD1 identical over 12 bases. Losses at the gene ends were 5 bases for V and 7 bases for J; bases not matched to a gene: 6. The germline V gene encodes CDR1 LNHDA and CDR2 SQIVND (reference sequence). This CDR3 has 15 amino acids. Written as DNA, the CDR3 is TGTGCCAGTAGTGTGGGACAGGGGGCTTGGCAGCCCCAGCATTTT. Amino acids: CASSVGQGAWQPQHF.

This clonotype has just a few counts. This rearrangement joins TRBV7-8 to TRBJ2-3; TRBD2 matches at 9 bases. V was clipped by 3 bases and J by 3 bases; unmatched bases: 7. The CDR3 has 16 residues. In germline, CDR1 is SGHVS, CDR2 FQNEAQ. The CDR3 region is CASSLQRTSATDTQYF. Here the CDR3 DNA reads TGTGCCAGCAGCTTGCAACGGACTAGCGCTACAGATACGCAGTATTTT.

This clonotype was seen many times. The rearrangement links TRBV6-5 to TRBJ2-3; possible D gene TRBD2, 6 bases. Germline CDR1 MNHEY, CDR2 SVGAGI. The germline V and J ends were trimmed by 10 bases and 0 bases, with 14 bases remaining between them. The CDR3 is 14 residues long. The chain's CDR3 is CATSRGSSTDTQYF. The CDR3, as DNA: TGTGCCACTTCCCGGGGGTCTAGCACAGATACGCAGTATTTT.

This clonotype occurred many times. The J gene is TRBJ2-1, the V gene TRBV30; 11 bases are shared with TRBD2. CDR1 is GTSNPN, CDR2 SVGIG, per germline (reference sequence). This CDR3 contains 17 residues. The V and J ends lost 3 bases and 3 bases, in that order; junction bases with no gene match: 10. The CDR3 DNA follows: TGTGCCTGGAGCAATAGCGGGAGGGCCGTAGTCTACAATGAGCAGTTCTTC. Amino acids: CAWSNSGRAVVYNEQFF.

The CDR3 DNA follows: TGTGCCAGCAGCTTAGGGGCAGGCCGAAAACTGTTTTTT. It is translated as CASSLGAGRKLFF. The chain employs TRBV7-2 and TRBJ1-4; D uncertain. CDR1 is SGHTA, CDR2 FQGNSA, per germline. Trimming shortened V by 1 base and J by 10 bases, and 10 bases separated the two germline ends. CDR3 size: 13 residues. Drawing the rest from reference TRBV7-2 and TRBJ1-4, the complete variable domain is GAGVSQSPSNKVTEKGKDVELRCDPISGHTALYWYRQSLGQGLEFLIYFQGNSAPDKSGLPSDRFSAERTGGSVSTLTIQRTQQEDSAVYLCASSLGAGRKLFFGSGTQLSVL.

The chain is built from TRBV12-3 or TRBV12-4 and TRBJ2-1, with D possibly matching TRBD2 (6 bases). V was trimmed by 7 bases and J by 0 bases, leaving 25 bases between them. The CDR3 loop spans 19 amino acids. CDR3 amino acids: CASTPGVAELLSSYNEQFF. The CDR3 DNA follows: TGTGCCAGCACTCCCGGGGTAGCGGAACTTCTAAGCTCCTACAATGAGCAGTTCTTC.

Only one count was recorded for this clonotype. The V and J genes are TRBV5-1 and TRBJ2-3, with D possibly being TRBD1 (5 bases). CDR3 length equals 15 residues. Per germline, CDR1 SGHRS and CDR2 YFSETQ. Trimming took 1 base from V and 2 from J, leaving 11 bases between them. Written as DNA, the CDR3 is TGCGCCAGCAGCTTGATCGAGACAGACACAGATACGCAGTATTTT. This encodes CASSLIETDTDTQYF.

This rearrangement joins TRBV7-8 to TRBJ2-1; possibly TRBD2 for D (5 bases). The CDR3 runs to 17 residues. The V gene lost 2 bases and the J gene lost 2 bases, with 16 bases spanning the gap. Germline V CDR1 and CDR2: SGHVS, FQNEAQ. CDR3 coding DNA: TGTGCCAGCAGCTTATGGGAATCTACCGGGGCCTACAATGAGCAGTTCTTC. This encodes CASSLWESTGAYNEQFF.

The chain has TRBV6-1 and TRBJ2-2; D ambiguous. Trimming stripped 7 bases from V and 1 base from J, with 10 bases between. In germline, CDR1 is MNHNS, CDR2 SASEGT. This CDR3 is built from 14 residues. In DNA, the CDR3 is TGTGCCAGCATGGTAGCAGTGAACACCGGGGAGCTGTTTTTT. It translates to CASMVAVNTGELFF.

Written as DNA, the CDR3 is TGTGCCAGCAGGCGAGGCGGGGCCGGCAATTACGAGCAGTACTTC. This codes for CASRRGGAGNYEQYF. This chain joins TRBV7-9 and TRBJ2-5; D is perhaps TRBD2 (6 bases). Matching the DNA end better, TRBJ2-7 makes the J call doubtful. Germline V gene data show CDR1 as SEHNR and CDR2 as FQNEAQ (reference sequence). This CDR3 contains 15 residues.

This clonotype was seen a few times. This chain uses TRBV20-1 with TRBJ2-1, with 9 positions matching TRBD2. Per the germline V gene, CDR1 is DFQATT and CDR2 is SNEGSKA (reference sequence). V shed 0 bases and J 5 bases; nucleotides not matched to a gene: 8. This CDR3 spans 16 amino acids. The CDR3 sequence is CSARDRSGGLDNEQFF. For the CDR3, the DNA is TGCAGTGCTAGAGATCGAAGCGGGGGGCTCGACAATGAGCAGTTCTTC.

This clonotype was counted a few times. The rearrangement joins TRBV24-1 to TRBJ2-2, with 9 positions matching TRBD1. The CDR3 contains 16 residues. Losses at the gene ends were 4 bases for V and 4 bases for J; bases not matched to a gene: 6. Germline CDR1 and CDR2: KGHDR and SFDVKD. This chain's CDR3 is CATSDPGQGLTGELFF. The CDR3 bases are TGTGCCACCAGTGACCCGGGACAGGGTCTCACCGGGGAGCTGTTTTTT.

Regarding this clonotype: One junction end disagrees with the germline gene, perhaps due to a read error. V usage is TRBV29-1 and J usage is TRBJ2-3; 8 bases fit TRBD2. Germline loops: CDR1 SQVTM, CDR2 ANQGSEA. The CDR3 is made up of 13 amino acids. CDR3 DNA sequence: TGCAGCCACGGGGGGGCGGCCACAGATGCGCAGTATTTT. It encodes CSHGGAATDAQYF.

This clonotype was seen only a few times. One junction end disagrees with the germline gene, perhaps due to a read error. The chain couples TRBV20-1 to TRBJ2-7; possible D gene TRBD1, 5 bases. The CDR3 consists of 15 residues. The germline V gene has CDR1 DFQATT and CDR2 SNEGSKA (reference sequence). The chain's CDR3 is CSARESGRPFYEQYF. Written as DNA, the CDR3 is TGCAGTGCTCGAGAATCAGGGCGTCCCTTTTACGAGCAGTACTTC.

Details on this clonotype: It may be a read error: a sequence one base away is much more abundant. This sequence joins TRBV20-1 and TRBJ2-7, with a weak D call TRBD2 (6 bases). CDR1 and CDR2 from the germline V gene are DFQATT and SNEGSKA (reference sequence). The CDR3 extends over 15 amino acids. V lost 4 bases and J lost 4, with 20 bases in between. The CDR3 loop reads CSATDRRRGLYEQYF. The CDR3 DNA is TGCAGTGCTACTGATCGGCGGAGGGGCCTGTACGAGCAGTACTTC.

The sample holds a few counts of this clonotype. The rearrangement links TRBV9 to TRBJ2-7, with 8 bases that match TRBD2. The CDR3 length is 16 residues. The junction had 13 bases not matched to a gene; V was cut back by 5 bases and J by 3 bases. The V gene's germline CDR1 is SGDLS and CDR2 YYNGEE. The CDR3 nucleotides read TGTGCCAGCAGTCGTAGTGGGCGGGAGGCGATCTACGAGCAGTACTTC. It is translated as CASSRSGREAIYEQYF. Full variable domain (remainder filled in from reference TRBV9 and TRBJ2-7): DSGVTQTPKHLITATGQRVTLRCSPRSGDLSVYWYQQSLDQGLQFLIQYYNGEERAKGNILERFSAQQFPDLHSELNLSSLELGDSALYFCASSRSGREAIYEQYFGPGTRLTVT.

This clonotype was observed once. This chain uses TRBV7-9 with TRBJ2-7; tentatively, D is TRBD1 (6 bases). From germline, CDR1 is SEHNR and CDR2 FQNEAQ (reference sequence). The ends were cut back, 2 bases at V and 1 base at J, with 15 bases in the middle. The CDR3 consists of 16 residues. This chain's CDR3 is CASSLKVTGRSYEQYF. The CDR3 DNA sequence: TGTGCCAGCAGCTTAAAGGTGACAGGAAGGTCCTACGAGCAGTACTTC.

A few counts support this clonotype. This chain joins TRBV20-1 and TRBJ1-4; D is unclear. V was trimmed by 1 base and J by 4 bases, leaving 10 bases between them. Germline CDR1 and CDR2: DFQATT and SNEGSKA (reference sequence). This CDR3 comprises 14 residues. CDR3 amino acids: CSARVWGNNEKLFF. The CDR3 nucleotides read TGCAGTGCTAGAGTTTGGGGAAATAATGAAAAACTGTTTTTT.

This clonotype came up a few times. The gene calls are TRBV12-3 or TRBV12-4 and TRBJ2-7, with D perhaps TRBD1 or TRBD2 (5 bases each). This CDR3 has 14 residues. The germline V and J ends were trimmed by 5 bases and 3 bases, with 14 bases remaining between them. Written as DNA, the CDR3 is TGTGCCAGCAGTGACGTGGGACGCTACTACGAGCAGTACTTC. Protein: CASSDVGRYYEQYF.

This clonotype was recorded at least ten times. This rearrangement joins TRBV5-1 to TRBJ2-7; D not resolved. V lost 0 bases and J lost 2, with 9 bases in between. The CDR3 loop spans 14 amino acids. Germline V gene data show CDR1 as SGHRS and CDR2 as YFSETQ. DNA of the CDR3: TGCGCCAGCAGCTTGGTGGTACAGCCCTACGAGCAGTACTTC. Translation: CASSLVVQPYEQYF.

The chain couples TRBV30 to TRBJ2-7; 13 bases are shared with TRBD2. CDR3 length: 17 residues. The germline gives CDR1 GTSNPN, CDR2 SVGIG (reference sequence). V lost 2 bases and J lost 6; bases outside the gene matches: 13. The CDR3 reads CAWSSDLRGLAGTEQYF. The CDR3 nucleotides are TGTGCCTGGAGTTCTGACCTGCGGGGACTAGCGGGAACCGAGCAGTACTTC.